The rows below give T cell receptor beta chains drawn from one sample of a study of blood T cells in healthy people across ages. TCRdb used MiXCR to reprocess the 5' RACE reads, holding one entry per CDR3 protein. Of about 570,000 distinct CDR3 sequences listed, 25% to 30% were seen once; the top ten hold under 20%. The specimen was blood. The source is a woman between 65 and 79 years old in good health. CDR3s include the opening cysteine and the closing phenylalanine or tryptophan. Fields, in order: D gene, clone size, J gene, V gene, CDR3 protein, CDR3 DNA. D genes are given only for firm matches. The size field is filled for only some rows; it gives once, few, many or a size class.

d_call: TRBD2; clone_size: -; j_call: TRBJ2-5; v_call: TRBV20-1; cdr3_aa: CSAGKGTSGGQETQYF; cdr3_nt: TGCAGTGCTGGGAAGGGGACTAGCGGGGGCCAAGAGACCCAGTACTTC
d_call: TRBD1; clone_size: -; j_call: TRBJ1-1; v_call: TRBV5-1; cdr3_aa: CASSFRTGATEAFF; cdr3_nt: TGCGCCAGCAGCTTTAGGACAGGGGCGACTGAAGCTTTCTTT
d_call: -; clone_size: few; j_call: TRBJ2-2; v_call: TRBV7-2; cdr3_aa: CASKNTGELFF; cdr3_nt: TGTGCCAGTAAGAACACCGGGGAGCTGTTTTTT
d_call: -; clone_size: few; j_call: TRBJ2-1; v_call: TRBV7-6; cdr3_aa: CASTPEVVSDEQFF; cdr3_nt: TGTGCCAGCACCCCAGAAGTGGTATCTGATGAGCAGTTCTTC
d_call: -; clone_size: -; j_call: TRBJ2-7; v_call: TRBV20-1; cdr3_aa: CSADREVHEQYF; cdr3_nt: TGCAGTGCCGACAGGGAGGTCCACGAGCAGTACTTC
d_call: -; clone_size: -; j_call: TRBJ2-3; v_call: TRBV7-9; cdr3_aa: CASSLKQGTDTQYF; cdr3_nt: TGTGCCAGCAGCTTAAAGCAGGGGACAGATACGCAGTATTTT
d_call: -; clone_size: few; j_call: TRBJ2-5; v_call: TRBV3-1; cdr3_aa: CASSQDRVTQYF; cdr3_nt: TGTGCCAGCAGCCAAGATCGGGTAACCCAGTACTTC
d_call: -; clone_size: -; j_call: TRBJ2-1; v_call: TRBV4-1; cdr3_aa: CASSQDPWKQFF; cdr3_nt: TGCGCCAGCAGCCAAGATCCCTGGAAGCAGTTCTTC
d_call: -; clone_size: -; j_call: TRBJ2-7; v_call: TRBV21-1; cdr3_aa: CASLDSLENLSSYEQYF; cdr3_nt: TGTGCCAGCCTAGACAGTCTGGAAAATTTGAGCTCCTACGAGCAGTACTTC
d_call: -; clone_size: few; j_call: TRBJ2-3; v_call: TRBV19; cdr3_aa: CASSPVEGIDTQYF; cdr3_nt: TGTGCCAGTAGCCCCGTGGAGGGTATAGATACGCAGTATTTT
d_call: TRBD1; clone_size: few; j_call: TRBJ1-4; v_call: TRBV4-2; cdr3_aa: CASSQDDRGGEKLFF; cdr3_nt: TGTGCCAGCAGCCAAGATGACAGGGGCGGGGAAAAACTGTTTTTT
d_call: -; clone_size: -; j_call: TRBJ2-2; v_call: TRBV5-1; cdr3_aa: CASSLEAGGDTGELFF; cdr3_nt: TGCGCCAGCAGCTTGGAAGCAGGGGGGGACACCGGGGAGCTGTTTTTT
d_call: -; clone_size: few; j_call: TRBJ1-1; v_call: TRBV12-3/TRBV12-4; cdr3_aa: CASSPVRGNTEAFF; cdr3_nt: TGTGCCAGCAGTCCCGTGAGAGGGAACACTGAAGCTTTCTTT
d_call: TRBD2; clone_size: -; j_call: TRBJ2-3; v_call: TRBV20-1; cdr3_aa: CSGQTSGGKDTQYF; cdr3_nt: TGCAGTGGCCAGACTAGCGGGGGCAAAGATACGCAGTATTTT
d_call: TRBD2; clone_size: -; j_call: TRBJ2-3; v_call: TRBV7-3; cdr3_aa: CASSLQPRSSGGAADTQYF; cdr3_nt: TGTGCCAGCAGCCTGCAGCCGCGGAGTAGCGGGGGGGCGGCAGATACGCAGTATTTT
d_call: TRBD1; clone_size: -; j_call: TRBJ1-1; v_call: TRBV20-1; cdr3_aa: CSASGGGGFVNTEAFF; cdr3_nt: TGCAGTGCTAGTGGGGGAGGGGGCTTTGTGAACACTGAAGCTTTCTTT
d_call: TRBD1; clone_size: -; j_call: TRBJ1-1; v_call: TRBV20-1; cdr3_aa: CSARGGVKGATEAFF; cdr3_nt: TGCAGTGCTAGAGGGGGTGTGAAGGGGGCAACTGAAGCTTTCTTT
d_call: -; clone_size: few; j_call: TRBJ2-2; v_call: TRBV2; cdr3_aa: CASTLTHGDTGELFF; cdr3_nt: TGTGCCAGCACCCTGACCCACGGGGACACCGGGGAGCTGTTTTTT
d_call: TRBD1; clone_size: -; j_call: TRBJ1-2; v_call: TRBV20-1; cdr3_aa: CSTSRGQGEYGYTF; cdr3_nt: TGCAGTACTAGCCGAGGACAGGGAGAATATGGCTACACCTTC
d_call: -; clone_size: few; j_call: TRBJ2-7; v_call: TRBV12-3/TRBV12-4; cdr3_aa: CASSARTEQYF; cdr3_nt: TGTGCCAGCAGTGCCCGGACAGAGCAGTACTTC
d_call: -; clone_size: many; j_call: TRBJ1-4; v_call: TRBV2; cdr3_aa: CASKQGTATNEKLFF; cdr3_nt: TGTGCCAGCAAGCAGGGGACTGCAACTAATGAAAAACTGTTTTTT
d_call: TRBD2; clone_size: -; j_call: TRBJ2-3; v_call: TRBV25-1; cdr3_aa: CASSLGAGVTDTQYF; cdr3_nt: TGTGCCAGCAGTCTCGGGGCGGGGGTCACAGATACGCAGTATTTT
d_call: TRBD2; clone_size: -; j_call: TRBJ2-3; v_call: TRBV4-2; cdr3_aa: CASSGAGGPADTQYF; cdr3_nt: TGTGCCAGCAGCGGAGCGGGGGGGCCCGCAGATACGCAGTATTTT